This passage covers 13 T cell receptor beta chains from one sample sequenced in a study of cytomegalovirus exposure and HLA in healthy donors. Primers: 60 Vbeta forward and 13 Jbeta reverse. Only in-frame clones appear in the TCRdb table, and some are missing; sequencing was by immunoSEQ multiplex PCR. Of under 200,000 clones detected, 75% to 90% appear once; the ten largest clones hold around 0.31%. The sample comprised PBMCs. The receptors were gathered from a woman in her twenties or thirties in good health and CMV-seronegative.

The rearrangement links TRBV27 to TRBJ2-7, with no clear D. Germline V CDR1 and CDR2: MNHEY, SMNVEV (reference sequence). The ends were cut back, 2 bases at V and 2 bases at J, with 7 bases in the middle. The CDR3 runs 13 residues. CDR3 in amino acids: CASSLTATYEQYF. In nucleotides, the CDR3 is TGTGCCAGCAGTTTAACAGCTACCTACGAGCAGTACTTC.

Written as DNA, the CDR3 is TGTGCCAGCAGCTCTAGACTAGCGGATTACAATGAGCAGTTCTTC. Encoded protein: CASSSRLADYNEQFF. The V gene is TRBV6-1, the J gene TRBJ2-1, with TRBD2 identical over 9 bases. Germline loops: CDR1 MNHNS, CDR2 SASEGT. The CDR3 spans 15 residues. With V trimmed by 6 bases and J by 4 bases, 7 bases remained unmatched.

V and J are TRBV4-1 and TRBJ1-4; a weak D match, TRBD1 (5 bases). V was cut by 0 bases and J by 8 bases, with 25 bases left in between. The CDR3 has 19 residues. In germline, CDR1 is MGHRA, CDR2 YSYEKL. The CDR3, as DNA: TGCGCCAGCAGCCAAGATCGGGTTCCGTGGGCAGGGCGAGACGAAAAACTGTTTTTT. It yields the protein CASSQDRVPWAGRDEKLFF.

The V call is TRBV5-1, the J call TRBJ2-5; tentative D call: TRBD1 (6 bases). The CDR3 is 14 amino acids. Germline V gene sequence: CDR1 SGHRS, CDR2 YFSETQ. V lost 1 base to trimming and J lost 7 bases, with 14 bases between them. DNA of the CDR3: TGCGCCAGCAGCTTGTCCGCGCAAGGGGGGACCCAGTACTTC. Translated, it gives CASSLSAQGGTQYF.

This clone came up a few times. The chain is built from TRBV19 and TRBJ2-1; D gene ambiguous. Trimming stripped 2 bases from V and 5 bases from J, with 7 bases between. There are 13 residues in the CDR3. The germline CDR1 and CDR2 sequences are LNHDA and SQIVND (reference sequence). For the CDR3, the DNA is TGTGCCAGTAGTATATTACAGAACAATGAGCAGTTCTTC. Translated, it gives CASSILQNNEQFF.

A single count supports this clone. CDR3: CASSFGTSGGGGTDTQYF. The CDR3 DNA reads TGTGCCAGCAGCTTCGGGACTAGCGGGGGGGGAGGCACAGATACGCAGTATTTT. This chain uses TRBV5-4 with TRBJ2-3, with TRBD2 identical over 16 bases. V was clipped by 2 bases and J by 1 base; unmatched bases: 4. This CDR3 is 18 amino acids long. CDR1 and CDR2 from the germline V gene are SGHNT and YYREEE (reference sequence).

The chain links TRBV14 to TRBJ2-7; TRBD1 is a possible D gene (5 bases). Trimming left V 4 bases short and J 2 bases short, with 18 bases between. Per the germline V gene, CDR1 is SGHDN and CDR2 is FVKESK. This CDR3 has 16 amino acids. DNA for the CDR3: TGTGCCAGCAGCCCCCGCACAGGCGATAATACCTACGAGCAGTACTTC. This gives the protein CASSPRTGDNTYEQYF. Full variable domain (outside the CDR3, taken from reference TRBV14 and TRBJ2-7): EAGVTQFPSHSVIEKGQTVTLRCDPISGHDNLYWYRRVMGKEIKFLLHFVKESKQDESGMPNNRFLAERTGGTYSTLKVQPAELEDSGVYFCASSPRTGDNTYEQYFGPGTRLTVT.

The V gene is TRBV28, the J gene TRBJ1-1; TRBD1 matches 10 bases. V shed 5 bases, J shed 1 base, and the junction held 4 bases outside the gene matches. The CDR3 is made up of 15 amino acids. Germline V lookup: CDR1 MDHEN, CDR2 SYDVKM. CDR3 sequence (DNA): TGTGCCAGCAGTCCCGACAGGGGGCAGAACACTGAAGCTTTCTTT. As protein: CASSPDRGQNTEAFF.

Here the CDR3 DNA reads TGTGCCAGCAGCCAAGAGAGCGCGAAGGGACTGGAAAATGAAGCTTTCTTT. Translation: CASSQESAKGLENEAFF. The chain joins TRBV14 to TRBJ1-1; weak D call: TRBD1 (5 bases). Germline lookup yields CDR1 SGHDN and CDR2 FVKESK. Trimming pared 0 bases from V and 7 bases from J, leaving 21 bases between. CDR3 length: 17 amino acids.

The rearrangement links TRBV19 to TRBJ2-2, with TRBD1 identical over 7 bases. The length of the CDR3 is 14 residues. Per germline, CDR1 LNHDA and CDR2 SQIVND (reference sequence). Trimming at V came to 7 bases and at J to 1 base, leaving 3 bases not matched to a gene. DNA of the CDR3: TGTGCCAGTACCCGGACAGGGAACACCGGGGAGCTGTTTTTT. It codes for CASTRTGNTGELFF.

This chain links TRBV7-3 with TRBJ1-1; perhaps TRBD1 as D (6 bases). The CDR3 loop spans 15 amino acids. V shed 5 bases and J shed 4 bases, with 17 bases lying between them. CDR1 is SGHTA, CDR2 FQGTGA, per germline. CDR3: CASSLNDRWGTEAFF. In nucleotides, the CDR3 is TGTGCCAGCAGCCTGAACGACAGGTGGGGCACTGAAGCTTTCTTT.

The chain has TRBV29-1 and TRBJ2-5; 8 positions match TRBD2. The CDR3 spans 14 residues. Germline CDR1 and CDR2: SQVTM and ANQGSEA. The junction had 5 bases not matched to a gene; V was cut back by 3 bases and J by 2 bases. The CDR3 loop is CSVDGGVIQETQYF. CDR3 nucleotides: TGCAGCGTTGACGGGGGGGTCATACAAGAGACCCAGTACTTC.

As DNA, the CDR3 is TGTGCCAGCAGCGTAGATTCTCAGGGTGGTCAGCCCCAGCATTTT. As protein: CASSVDSQGGQPQHF. The chain combines TRBV9 with TRBJ1-5; D perhaps matches TRBD1 (5 bases). The ends were cut back, 0 bases at V and 6 bases at J, with 13 bases in the middle. Germline CDR1 SGDLS, CDR2 YYNGEE. The CDR3 has 15 amino acids.